The entry below describes one T cell receptor beta chain. The antigen is not known. The CDR3 is 16 amino acids. Germline V CDR1 and CDR2: SGHRS, YFSETQ. Trimming removed 0 bases from V and 2 bases from J, with 13 bases in between. The data were taken from a study of response to subunit inactivated influenza vaccine. Study findings and constraints: Authors proposed each seasonal influenza vaccination draws in few new T cells.

TCRdb fed the RT-PCR reads into MiXCR, producing one record per CDR3 protein. The sample carries over 450,000 distinct CDR3 sequences, about an eighth recorded once. Sequencing used PBMCs from blood, obtained about 40 days after vaccination. This receptor was obtained from a man aged 45-65 years who received an inactivated influenza vaccine. The J gene is TRBJ2-3, the V gene TRBV5-1; D is ambiguous. The CDR3 sequence is CASSLASRTDTDTQYF. The CDR3 nucleotides are TGCGCCAGCAGCTTGGCCTCTAGGACCGACACAGATACGCAGTATTTT.